This is a list of T cell receptor beta chains from one sample in a study of T cells after yellow fever vaccination. Each CDR3 protein gets one entry after TCRdb re-called the 5' RACE reads with MiXCR. Of some 300,000 distinct CDR3 sequences listed, 3.6% are singletons. This material consisted of PBMCs, taken on the day of the yellow fever booster vaccination. The receptors were sampled from a man aged 18 to 30 who received the YFV17D yellow fever vaccine. The CDR3 runs from the conserved cysteine through the conserved F or W. D genes are given only for firm matches. Size tells how often a clone was seen (once, few, many) or the class of an expanded clone, and some rows leave it out.

>TRBV7-2|many|TRBJ2-7|TRBD2
TGTGCCAGCAGCTTAGCGCGCCTAGCGGGCGCCTACGAGCAGTACTTC
CASSLARLAGAYEQYF
>TRBV11-2|many|TRBJ2-2|.
TGTGCCAGCAATGGCCAGGGACCCACCGGGGAGCTGTTTTTT
CASNGQGPTGELFF
>TRBV6-6|many|TRBJ2-7|TRBD2
TGTGCCAGCAGCACCACTAGCGGGGGTGCCTACGAGCAGTACTTC
CASSTTSGGAYEQYF
>TRBV12-3/TRBV12-4|.|TRBJ1-1|.
TGTGCCAGCAGAGTTTCCGGTCACGGCAACACTGAAGCTTTCTTT
CASRVSGHGNTEAFF
>TRBV18|few|TRBJ2-1|TRBD2
TGTGCCAGCTCACGTGGGACTAGCGGGGGAGGATACAATGAGCAGTTCTTC
CASSRGTSGGGYNEQFF
>TRBV20-1|.|TRBJ1-3|.
TGCAGTGCTAGAACAATACAAGGGACTGGACCTGGAAACACCATATATTTT
CSARTIQGTGPGNTIYF
>TRBV15|many|TRBJ1-1|.
TGTGCCACCAGCAGAGATCTGCTTGGGATGCCGAACACTGAAGCTTTCTTT
CATSRDLLGMPNTEAFF
>TRBV6-5|.|TRBJ1-2|.
TGTGCCAGCAGTTACTCGCCGCAGACCATCTATGGCTACACCTTC
CASSYSPQTIYGYTF
>TRBV4-1|few|TRBJ2-5|TRBD2
TGCGCCAGCAGCCAAGAATGGACTAGCAGAGAGACCCAGTACTTC
CASSQEWTSRETQYF
>TRBV23-1|.|TRBJ1-4|.
TGCGCCAGCAGTCCGGCAGGGCCTAATGAAAAACTGTTTTTT
CASSPAGPNEKLFF
>TRBV9|many|TRBJ2-1|TRBD1
TGTGCCAGCAGCGTTGGACAGGGCTCCTACAATGAGCAGTTCTTC
CASSVGQGSYNEQFF
>TRBV20-1|.|TRBJ2-5|.
TGCAGTGCTGGGGGCCCGGTCAGAAGGGAGACCCAGTACTTC
CSAGGPVRRETQYF
>TRBV20-1|many|TRBJ2-3|.
TGCAGTGCTAGATGGGGGGCCGCAGATACGCAGTATTTT
CSARWGAADTQYF
>TRBV7-6|many|TRBJ2-3|TRBD2
TGTGCCAGCAGCCTGAGACTAGCGGGGGCACTCACAGATACGCAGTATTTT
CASSLRLAGALTDTQYF
>TRBV11-1|many|TRBJ1-1|.
TGTGCCAGCAGCTTTTTTCACACTGAAGCTTTCTTT
CASSFFHTEAFF
>TRBV7-2|.|TRBJ2-5|TRBD1
TGTGCCAGCAGCTTAGGGGTAGGGGGCCGAGAGACCCAGTACTTC
CASSLGVGGRETQYF
>TRBV28|few|TRBJ2-5|TRBD2
TGTGCCAGCAGTCATGGACTAGCGGGGCTCCAAGAGACCCAGTACTTC
CASSHGLAGLQETQYF
>TRBV28|few|TRBJ2-6|.
TGTGCCAGCTCGGGGGGCCCCAGCTCTGGGGCCAACGTCCTGACTTTC
CASSGGPSSGANVLTF
>TRBV5-1|many|TRBJ2-7|.
TGCGCCAGCAGCGCTCTGGACATCTACGAGCAGTACTTC
CASSALDIYEQYF
>TRBV24-1|.|TRBJ2-5|.
TGTGCCACCAGTGACCCCGAAGAGATGAAAGAGACCCAGTACTTC
CATSDPEEMKETQYF
>TRBV4-1|few|TRBJ1-4|.
TGCGCCAGCAGCCCACTACCGCTCAGCGGACTTTTTTTT
CASSPLPLSGLFF
>TRBV15|.|TRBJ1-2|.
TGTGCCACCAGCAGAGGAGGCAGCAACTATGGCTACACCTTC
CATSRGGSNYGYTF
>TRBV9|.|TRBJ2-7|TRBD1
TGTGCCAGCAGCGTAGAGGACAGGGACCTTTACGAGCAGTACTTC
CASSVEDRDLYEQYF
>TRBV11-2|.|TRBJ2-7|.
TGTGCCAGCAGCTCCTCGGACGTGAGCTCCTACGAGCAGTACTTC
CASSSSDVSSYEQYF
>TRBV21-1|.|TRBJ2-5|.
TGTGCCAGCAGCACCCGAGGCTACAGGTACCAAGAGACCCAGTACTTC
CASSTRGYRYQETQYF
>TRBV4-1|few|TRBJ2-3|.
TGCGCCAGCAGCCAAGCCCCCTGGGGGAACCCAGATACGCAGTATTTT
CASSQAPWGNPDTQYF
>TRBV15|.|TRBJ1-5|.
TGTGCCCCCGGGAAAGGGGTGTTACAGCCCCAGCATTTT
CAPGKGVLQPQHF
>TRBV27|many|TRBJ2-3|.
TGTGCCAGCAGTTTAACGGGGTTACGCACAGATACGCAGTATTTT
CASSLTGLRTDTQYF
>TRBV4-1|few|TRBJ2-7|.
TGCGCCAGCAGCCAAGGACAGGCCTACGAGCAGTACTTC
CASSQGQAYEQYF
>TRBV5-1|many|TRBJ2-1|TRBD1
TGCGCCAGCAGCTGGGGACAGGGCTACAATGAGCAGTTCTTC
CASSWGQGYNEQFF
>TRBV4-3|many|TRBJ2-7|.
TGCGCCAGCAGCCAAGATTGGGGACACGGTGGGGACGAGCAGTACTTC
CASSQDWGHGGDEQYF
>TRBV12-3/TRBV12-4|many|TRBJ1-3|.
TGTGCCAGCATTTGGGGCTCCGGCTCTGGAAACACCATATATTTT
CASIWGSGSGNTIYF
>TRBV7-2|.|TRBJ2-1|TRBD2
TGTGCCAGCAGCTGGCGGAGCGGGGTCGGTCCGCACAATGAGCAGTTCTTC
CASSWRSGVGPHNEQFF
>TRBV7-2|many|TRBJ1-3|.
TGTGCCAGCAGCTCCCGGGGGGGATCGGGAAACACCATATATTTT
CASSSRGGSGNTIYF
>TRBV5-1|many|TRBJ1-1|.
TGCGCCAGCCAGGAGCCCAACACTGAAGCTTTCTTT
CASQEPNTEAFF
>TRBV6-2/TRBV6-3|few|TRBJ1-1|TRBD1
TGTGCCAGCAGACACGAGGGGGCCGGAAGCCCTGAAGCTTTCTTT
CASRHEGAGSPEAFF
>TRBV10-3|many|TRBJ2-1|TRBD2
TGTGCCATCAGTGATCTCAGCGGGGGTTACAATGAGCAGTTCTTC
CAISDLSGGYNEQFF
>TRBV6-2/TRBV6-3|many|TRBJ1-1|.
TGTGCCAGCAGTCTCGCAATAAGTAACACTGAAGCTTTCTTT
CASSLAISNTEAFF
>TRBV20-1|.|TRBJ2-7|.
TGCAGTGCTACCGACGCGGCCTACGAGCAGTACTTC
CSATDAAYEQYF